These 15 T cell receptor beta chains share one sample of origin, sequenced in a study of graft-versus-host responses after intestinal transplantation. The method was immunoSEQ multiplex PCR; TCRdb's version includes in-frame clones alone and lacks a portion of them. The table records around 50,000 clones, about 90% of them present only once. Source: PBMCs, taken 26 days after transplant. These receptors all stem from a human patient who received an intestinal transplant, so some T cells may come from the graft donor.

The rearrangement links TRBV10-3 to TRBJ1-3, with 9 positions matching TRBD1. This CDR3 spans 18 amino acids. Germline V CDR1 and CDR2: ENHRY, SYGVKD. J gave up 0 bases and V 3 bases, and 9 bases lay outside the gene matches. CDR3 sequence (DNA): TGTGCCATCAGTGAAACCGGGACAGGGTTCTCCTCTGGAAACACCATATATTTT. Translating gives CAISETGTGFSSGNTIYF.

DNA for the CDR3: TGTGCCAGCAGCGACCCAGCGTTTGGAGCGAACGGGGAGCTGTTTTTT. Amino acid sequence: CASSDPAFGANGELFF. V usage is TRBV6-4 and J usage is TRBJ2-2; D unclear. This CDR3 has 16 residues. The germline V and J ends were trimmed by 6 bases and 7 bases, with 21 bases remaining between them. Germline CDR1 reads MRHNA; CDR2 reads SNTAGT.

The rearrangement uses TRBV11-2 and TRBJ2-5, with 8 bases fitting TRBD2. Germline V gene data show CDR1 as SGHAT and CDR2 as FQNNGV. This CDR3 has 16 residues. V lost 1 base to trimming and J lost 1 base; unmatched junction nucleotides: 5. This CDR3 is CASSLVQRGSQETQYF. CDR3 coding DNA: TGTGCCAGCAGCTTAGTTCAGCGGGGGAGCCAAGAGACCCAGTACTTC.

This sequence joins TRBV5-4 and TRBJ2-7, with 8 bases identical to TRBD2. The ends lost 0 bases at V and 5 bases at J; junction bases unmatched: 1. The CDR3 contains 13 residues. Looked up from germline, CDR1 is SGHNT and CDR2 is YYREEE (reference sequence). CDR3 DNA: TGTGCCAGCAGCTTGGGACTAGCGAACGAGCAGTACTTC. Translating gives CASSLGLANEQYF.

This chain links TRBV27 with TRBJ2-5; TRBD2 aligns across 7 bases. With the DNA end fitting TRBJ2-7 better, the J assignment may be wrong. Germline values: CDR1 MNHEY, CDR2 SMNVEV (reference sequence). The CDR3 has 15 amino acids. The CDR3, as DNA: TGTGCCAGCAGTTTATTCCAGGGACTATACTACGAGCAGTACTTC. Translation: CASSLFQGLYYEQYF.

This clone was observed a single time. This sequence joins TRBV14 and TRBJ1-1, with D possibly being TRBD1 (6 bases). Germline V lookup: CDR1 SGHDN, CDR2 FVKESK. With 3 bases removed from V and 1 base from J, the gap between germline ends came to 9 bases. The CDR3 sequence is 14 residues long. The CDR3 region is CASSQATGNTEAFF. The CDR3 bases are TGTGCCAGCAGCCAGGCGACAGGGAACACTGAAGCTTTCTTT.

The V gene is TRBV7-3, the J gene TRBJ2-2, with TRBD2 matching 8 bases. The trim removed 4 bases at V and 1 base at J, leaving 5 bases unmatched. The germline V gene has CDR1 SGHTA and CDR2 FQGTGA. This CDR3 region has 16 residues. CDR3 in amino acids: CASSSVAGRNTGELFF. DNA of the CDR3: TGTGCCAGCAGCTCAGTAGCGGGGAGGAACACCGGGGAGCTGTTTTTT.

This clone was recorded only once. The CDR3 bases are TGTGCCAGCAGAGGGCTAGCGGGATCCTACGAGCAGTACGTC. Its translation is CASRGLAGSYEQYV. V usage is TRBV2 and J usage is TRBJ2-7, with 9 nucleotides matching TRBD2. Germline V CDR1 and CDR2: SNHLY, FYNNEI. After removal of 6 bases from V and 1 base from J, the junction contained 4 bases not matched to a gene. The CDR3 has 14 residues.

The chain combines TRBV5-1 with TRBJ1-1; the match to TRBD1 covers 7 bases. After removal of 4 bases from V and 0 bases from J, the junction contained 6 bases not matched to a gene. CDR1 SGHRS and CDR2 YFSETQ come from the germline V gene. This CDR3 has 15 amino acids. In nucleotides, the CDR3 is TGCGCCAGCAGCCCAACGACAGGGATGAACACTGAAGCTTTCTTT. Its protein product is CASSPTTGMNTEAFF.

This rearrangement joins TRBV6-1 to TRBJ2-3; 10 positions agree with TRBD2. CDR1 is MNHNS, CDR2 SASEGT, per germline. Trimming removed 0 bases from V and 4 bases from J; junction bases left unmatched: 10. The CDR3 covers 18 residues. DNA of the CDR3: TGTGCCAGCAGTGAAGCTAGCGGGGGGCCGAGCTGGTCAGATACGCAGTATTTT. Its protein is CASSEASGGPSWSDTQYF.

V is TRBV19 and J is TRBJ1-2; the match to TRBD1 covers 10 bases. Germline V lookup: CDR1 LNHDA, CDR2 SQIVND (reference sequence). Germline trimming cut 6 bases from V and 4 bases from J; bases unmatched to any gene: 14. The CDR3 loop spans 17 amino acids. In nucleotides, the CDR3 is TGTGCCAGTAGCCCATATACAAGACAGGGGGCTATCTATGGCTACACCTTC. This codes for CASSPYTRQGAIYGYTF. The full variable domain, completed using reference TRBV19 and TRBJ1-2, is DGGITQSPKYLFRKEGQNVTLSCEQNLNHDAMYWYRQDPGQGLRLIYYSQIVNDFQKGDIAEGYSVSREKKESFPLTVTSAQKNPTAFYLCASSPYTRQGAIYGYTFGSGTRLTVV.

The chain couples TRBV6-5 to TRBJ2-5, with TRBD1 matching 9 bases. In germline, CDR1 is MNHEY, CDR2 SVGAGI. Trimming removed 5 bases from V and 5 bases from J; junction bases left unmatched: 9. This CDR3 has 15 residues. CDR3 sequence reads: CASSGDRAIWETQYF. CDR3 DNA: TGTGCCAGCAGTGGGGACAGGGCAATCTGGGAGACCCAGTACTTC.

This chain uses TRBV27 with TRBJ1-2; TRBD1 matches 9 bases. The CDR3 spans 13 residues. Looked up from germline, CDR1 is MNHEY and CDR2 is SMNVEV (reference sequence). V was pared by 3 bases and J by 6 bases, with 2 bases of the junction left unmatched. The CDR3 nucleotides read TGTGCCAGCAGTTTCAGGGACAGGGATGGCTACACCTTC. Its translation is CASSFRDRDGYTF.

The chain employs TRBV27 and TRBJ2-1; D gene ambiguous. The CDR3 sequence is 15 residues long. From germline, CDR1 is MNHEY and CDR2 SMNVEV (reference sequence). V dropped 4 bases and J dropped 0 bases, with 10 bases sitting between them. The CDR3 sequence is CASSSMRSSYNEQFF. The CDR3 DNA reads as TGTGCCAGCAGTTCCATGAGAAGCTCCTACAATGAGCAGTTCTTC.

This chain joins TRBV4-2 and TRBJ2-5, with 10 bases matching TRBD2. CDR3 size: 16 residues. Germline CDR1 is LGHNA and CDR2 is YNFKEQ. V shed 1 base and J 5 bases; nucleotides not matched to a gene: 7. The CDR3 DNA reads TGTGCCAGCAGCCAAGTCAGCGGGGGGGCCTGGGAGACCCAGTACTTC. This sequence encodes CASSQVSGGAWETQYF.